This T cell receptor beta chain appears in the sequencing data of a study of T cell responses to AZD1222 COVID-19 vaccine. Trimming removed 8 bases from V and 5 bases from J, with 19 bases in between. The CDR3 length is 14 residues. From germline, CDR1 is SNHLY and CDR2 FYNNEI. Only one count was recorded for this clone. TCRdb's table, derived via immunoSEQ multiplex PCR, lists solely in-frame clones and lacks some. The data contain 110,000 or so clones, 87% of them singletons. The receptor's source is an adult in good health. The sequences come from peripheral blood, collected on day 0 of AZD1222 vaccination. The chain carries TRBV2 and TRBJ2-7; D may be TRBD2 (6 bases). CDR3 residues: CASRRGLAQNEQYF. CDR3 DNA: TGTGCCAGCCGGAGGGGTCTAGCCCAGAACGAGCAGTACTTC.